This T cell receptor (beta chain) emerged from a study of blood T cell repertoires in COVID-19. Study-level information: COVID-19 samples from acute and convalescent phases originated in the United States, Italy and Spain. PBMCs, B-cell-depleted T cells, or T cells provided the cDNA or gDNA that made up the material.

V was trimmed by 2 bases and J by 5 bases, leaving 10 bases between them. The CDR3 covers 14 residues. Germline V gives CDR1 MNHEY, CDR2 SMNVEV (reference sequence). The data were produced by immunoSEQ multiplex PCR, yet TCRdb's version contains in-frame clones alone and is incomplete. The data show 450,000 or so clones, approximately 90% seen once. The sequence was obtained from a middle-aged woman with COVID-19, enrolled during active disease. The rearrangement links TRBV27 to TRBJ1-5; no firm D call. The sample comprised peripheral blood. The CDR3 spells CASSLQEGDQPQHF. In nucleotides, the CDR3 is TGTGCCAGCAGTTTACAGGAGGGAGATCAGCCCCAGCATTTT.